The clone carrying this T cell receptor beta chain was observed a handful of times. Its antigen is not identified. This CDR3 is built from 15 residues. Per germline, CDR1 SQVTM and CDR2 ANQGSEA. The junction had 5 bases not matched to a gene; V was cut back by 4 bases and J by 0 bases. Primers: 60 Vbeta forward and 13 Jbeta reverse. Assay used: immunoSEQ multiplex PCR; TCRdb lists only in-frame clones, some missing. The table records over 150,000 clones, around 70% of them present only once. The sample comes from a study of cytomegalovirus exposure and HLA in healthy donors. Notes on the study in general: DRB1 showed the most TCR associations and HLA-C the fewest in a later analysis, as rates varied by HLA locus.

This receptor was taken from a male donor in good health and CMV-seronegative. Sequenced input: PBMCs. V and J are TRBV29-1 and TRBJ2-3, with TRBD2 matching 9 bases. CDR3 in amino acids: CSVARAGGSTDTQYF. The CDR3 DNA follows: TGCAGCGTTGCGAGGGCGGGAGGGAGCACAGATACGCAGTATTTT.